This T cell receptor beta chain was observed in a study of OX40 agonist ivuxolimab in advanced cancers. Study-wide background: Enrolled patients in dose escalation had cancers that were hepatocellular carcinoma, melanoma, renal cell or head and neck cancer.

Autoimmune disease history or systemic immunosuppression disqualified patients. V was cut by 0 bases and J by 5 bases, with 20 bases left in between. Looked up from germline, CDR1 is SGHTS and CDR2 is YDEGEE. CDR3 length: 17 amino acids. Repertoires were generated with immunoSEQ multiplex PCR, while TCRdb's copy carries only in-frame clones and drops some. The sample carries 37,000 or so clones, around 86% recorded once. Sequencing was performed on CD4+ or CD8+ T cells sorted from blood, taken in a trial of the OX40 agonist ivuxolimab. The clonotype originates from an adult with an advanced solid tumor such as melanoma, head and neck, liver or kidney cancer. The rearrangement links TRBV5-8 to TRBJ1-1; no clear D. As DNA, the CDR3 is TGTGCCAGCAGCTTGGCCTCAGGACCAACTTTACGGACTGAAGCTTTCTTT. It specifies CASSLASGPTLRTEAFF.